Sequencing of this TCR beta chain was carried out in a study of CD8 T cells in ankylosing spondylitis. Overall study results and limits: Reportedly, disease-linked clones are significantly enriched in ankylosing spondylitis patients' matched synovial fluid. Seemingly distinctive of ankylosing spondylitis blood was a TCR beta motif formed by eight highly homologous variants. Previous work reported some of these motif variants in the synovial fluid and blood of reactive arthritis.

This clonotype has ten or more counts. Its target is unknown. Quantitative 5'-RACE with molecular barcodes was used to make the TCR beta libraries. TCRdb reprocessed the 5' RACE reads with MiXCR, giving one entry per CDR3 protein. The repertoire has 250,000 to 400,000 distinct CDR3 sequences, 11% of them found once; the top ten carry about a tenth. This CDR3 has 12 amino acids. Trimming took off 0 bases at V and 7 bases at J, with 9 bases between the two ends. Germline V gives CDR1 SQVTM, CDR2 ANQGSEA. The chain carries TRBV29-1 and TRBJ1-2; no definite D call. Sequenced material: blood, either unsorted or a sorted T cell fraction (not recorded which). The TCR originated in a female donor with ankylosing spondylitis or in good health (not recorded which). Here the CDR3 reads CSVEEARAGYTF. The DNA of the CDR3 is TGCAGCGTTGAAGAGGCGAGGGCTGGCTACACCTTC. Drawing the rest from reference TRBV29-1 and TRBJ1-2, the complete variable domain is SAVISQKPSRDICQRGTSLTIQCQVDSQVTMMFWYRQQPGQSLTLIATANQGSEATYESGFVIDKFPISRPNLTFSTLTVSNMSPEDSSIYLCSVEEARAGYTFGSGTRLTVV.